This TCR beta chain was profiled in a study of cytomegalovirus exposure and HLA in healthy donors. The overall study: The roughly 120 validation repertoires, a later analysis reported, used the same platform as the approximately 650 first-cohort repertoires.

Study findings and constraints: Specificity of three CMV-associated chains for CMV antigens was verified in vitro. In a later analysis, first-cohort TCR clusters were found to tend to co-occur in the approximately 120 validation repertoires. The classifier was said to identify cytomegalovirus status with high specificity and sensitivity.

Germline-derived CDR1 and CDR2 are ENHRY and SYGVKD. The CDR3 has 14 amino acids. V was trimmed by 6 bases and J by 2 bases, leaving 13 bases between them. The data were produced by immunoSEQ multiplex PCR, yet TCRdb's version contains in-frame clones alone and is incomplete. Of 150,000 or so clones in the sample, approximately 94% were seen once. Regarding this clone: Antigen unknown.

Sample: PBMCs. This chain links TRBV10-3 with TRBJ2-5; TRBD1 is a possible D gene (6 bases). This TCR was sampled from a man between 18 and 35 years old in good health and CMV-seropositive. The CDR3 region is CAISLDSRQETQYF. The CDR3 coding sequence is TGTGCCATCAGCTTGGACAGCAGACAAGAGACCCAGTACTTC.